These 9 T cell receptor beta chains came from one sample sequenced in a study of cytomegalovirus exposure and HLA in healthy donors (dated by TCRdb to the late 2010s). The library was obtained by the immunoSEQ multiplex PCR assay. For the multiplex PCR, a mixture combining 60 forward primers for TCR Vbeta segments and 13 reverse primers for TCR Jbeta segments was used. TCRdb limited this immuneACCESS table to in-frame rearrangements with V and J called. A share of clones is missing; checked studies link under half to unresolved V genes, and the rest is unexplained. The sample includes about 170,000 clones, with approximately 81% observed a single time. The ten largest clones represent 1.5% of the sample. The sequenced material came from PBMCs. These receptors originate from a male donor in good health and CMV-seronegative.

This clone was seen a handful of times. The V gene is TRBV7-9, the J gene TRBJ2-3; 7 positions agree with TRBD1. The germline CDR1 and CDR2 sequences are SEHNR and FQNEAQ (reference sequence). Losses at the gene ends were 2 bases for V and 6 bases for J; bases not matched to a gene: 11. The CDR3 sequence is 16 residues long. The CDR3 is CASSLPRGQELDTQYF. The CDR3, as DNA: TGTGCCAGCAGCTTACCCCGTGGACAGGAGCTGGATACGCAGTATTTT.

This chain links TRBV5-1 with TRBJ2-7, with D possibly TRBD1 on 5 matching bases. The CDR3 is 16 residues long. Germline values: CDR1 SGHRS, CDR2 YFSETQ. V was trimmed by 1 base and J by 4 bases, leaving 18 bases between them. CDR3 region: CASSLTGQTSRYEQYF. The CDR3 DNA is TGCGCCAGCAGCTTGACCGGACAAACCTCCCGATACGAGCAGTACTTC.

The V call is TRBV9, the J call TRBJ1-2, with TRBD1 matching 9 bases. CDR1 is SGDLS, CDR2 YYNGEE, per germline. The V gene end was trimmed by 4 bases and the J gene end by 8 bases; junction bases not matched to a gene: 18. CDR3 length equals 17 residues. CDR3 sequence (DNA): TGTGCCAGCAGCCCACCCTCTAGGGGACAGGGCAGATGGGGCTACACCTTC. This gives the protein CASSPPSRGQGRWGYTF.

The chain links TRBV6-1 to TRBJ2-5; D remains unclear. Trimming took off 0 bases at V and 0 bases at J, with 5 bases between the two ends. Germline CDR1 MNHNS, CDR2 SASEGT. CDR3 size: 14 residues. CDR3: CASSEARYQETQYF. CDR3 in DNA: TGTGCCAGCAGTGAAGCGCGGTACCAAGAGACCCAGTACTTC.

The chain joins TRBV2 to TRBJ1-1, with 7 bases identical to TRBD1. Germline CDR1 and CDR2: SNHLY and FYNNEI. This CDR3 is 15 amino acids long. The junction had 10 bases not matched to a gene; V was cut back by 5 bases and J by 4 bases. CDR3 loop: CASSLGGAGGTEAFF. CDR3 nucleotides: TGTGCCAGCAGTCTAGGGGGCGCTGGGGGCACTGAAGCTTTCTTT. The whole variable domain, remainder taken from reference TRBV2 and TRBJ1-1, is EPEVTQTPSHQVTQMGQEVILRCVPISNHLYFYWYRQILGQKVEFLVSFYNNEISEKSEIFDDQFSVERPDGSNFTLKIRSTKLEDSAMYFCASSLGGAGGTEAFFGQGTRLTVV.

The CDR3 DNA is TGTGCCAGCAGCGTAGGGCCCTCCACCTCCTACGAGCAGTACTTC. Translating it yields CASSVGPSTSYEQYF. V gene TRBV9 combines with J gene TRBJ2-7; D ambiguous. V lost 0 bases and J lost 0, with 10 bases in between. Germline lookup yields CDR1 SGDLS and CDR2 YYNGEE. The CDR3 runs 15 residues.

The rearrangement uses TRBV6-6 and TRBJ1-1; 7 nucleotides agree with TRBD1. The CDR3 totals 14 residues. V was pared by 2 bases and J by 9 bases, with 9 bases of the junction left unmatched. The germline gives CDR1 MNHNY, CDR2 SVGAGI (reference sequence). The CDR3 region is CASSYSSVQGQAFF. Here the CDR3 DNA reads TGTGCCAGCAGTTACAGTTCGGTACAGGGGCAAGCTTTCTTT.

This rearrangement joins TRBV6-1 to TRBJ1-5; D may be TRBD1 (6 bases). CDR3 length: 14 residues. Looked up from germline, CDR1 is MNHNS and CDR2 is SASEGT. V lost 5 bases and J 3 bases, leaving 11 bases between the germline ends. This chain's CDR3 is CASSFPGHNQPQHF. The DNA of the CDR3 is TGTGCCAGCAGTTTCCCGGGACACAATCAGCCCCAGCATTTT.

V and J are TRBV19 and TRBJ2-5, with D tentatively TRBD2 (6 bases). The CDR3 totals 15 residues. V was trimmed by 3 bases and J by 5 bases, leaving 16 bases between them. Germline V CDR1 and CDR2: LNHDA, SQIVND (reference sequence). CDR3 residues: CASSMGEGGWETQYF. The CDR3 nucleotides read TGTGCCAGTAGTATGGGAGAGGGAGGATGGGAGACCCAGTACTTC.